This entry lists 14 T cell receptor beta chains sequenced from one sample in a study of T-cell reconstitution after alpha-beta-depleted transplantation in children. Molecular barcoding with unique molecular identifiers was used for the TCRbeta library. TCRdb passed the PCR reads through MiXCR, listing each CDR3 protein once. This repertoire shows about 980,000 distinct CDR3 sequences, roughly 31% found once; its top ten account for about 28%. This material consisted of PBMCs, mostly from graft donor cells, taken 360 days after TCRalphabeta/CD19-depleted stem cell transplant. The receptors shown here come from a boy younger than two who had a stem cell transplant for SCID, so the T cells may come from the graft donor.

This clonotype was counted a few times. This chain connects TRBV20-1 to TRBJ2-7; possible D gene TRBD2, 7 bases. CDR3 length: 13 residues. V was trimmed by 3 bases and J by 5 bases, leaving 14 bases between them. Germline V CDR1 and CDR2: DFQATT, SNEGSKA (reference sequence). The CDR3 nucleotides are TGCAGTGCTAGGTGGCCGGGGGGCCACGAGCAGTACTTC. This translates into CSARWPGGHEQYF.

This clonotype was seen more than once but under ten times. The V and J genes are TRBV12-3 or TRBV12-4 and TRBJ2-7; D perhaps matches TRBD2 (7 bases). V dropped 3 bases and J dropped 3 bases, with 18 bases sitting between them. The CDR3 has 16 residues. CDR3 DNA: TGTGCCAGCAGTTTCCCGGTCGGGGGGCTTCGCTACGAGCAGTACTTC. Protein: CASSFPVGGLRYEQYF.

This clonotype has a count of ten or more. The chain employs TRBV12-3 or TRBV12-4 and TRBJ2-1; D possibly uses TRBD1 or TRBD2 (5 bases each). V lost 5 bases, J lost 13 bases, and 15 bases lay in between. CDR3 size: 12 residues. CDR3 nucleotides: TGTGCCAGCAGTCCCCCGAGGGGACGACAGTTCTTC. It is translated as CASSPPRGRQFF.

CDR3 nucleotide sequence: TGCGCCAGCAGGACCCTGGGGGGGGCCAACGTCCTGACTTTC. It is translated as CASRTLGGANVLTF. The chain employs TRBV5-1 and TRBJ2-6; D gene unclear. V lost 5 bases and J 4 bases, leaving 10 bases between the germline ends. CDR1 is SGHRS and CDR2 is YFSETQ in the germline V gene. This CDR3 spans 14 amino acids.

The V call is TRBV5-1, the J call TRBJ2-1; D might be TRBD2 (5 bases). The CDR3 extends over 14 amino acids. V was shortened by 7 bases and J by 2 bases, with 13 bases between the two germline ends. The germline V gene has CDR1 SGHRS and CDR2 YFSETQ. Written as DNA, the CDR3 is TGCGCCAGCTCGGACTTCGACGCCTACAATGAGCAGTTCTTC. The encoded protein is CASSDFDAYNEQFF.

The rearrangement uses TRBV11-2 and TRBJ1-5, with 11 bases identical to TRBD1. The CDR3 runs 16 residues. The germline gives CDR1 SGHAT, CDR2 FQNNGV. Germline trimming cut 0 bases from V and 5 bases from J; bases unmatched to any gene: 3. The CDR3 DNA is TGTGCCAGCAGCTTAGAAGTGGGACAGGGGGATCAGCCCCAGCATTTT. This sequence encodes CASSLEVGQGDQPQHF.

This clonotype was detected once. The rearrangement uses TRBV7-9 and TRBJ1-2; D remains unclear. Germline V gene lookup returns CDR1 SEHNR and CDR2 FQNEAQ (reference sequence). V was cut by 1 base and J by 4 bases, with 13 bases left in between. This CDR3 has 15 amino acids. This chain's CDR3 is CASSLGKGRLYGYTF. Written as DNA, the CDR3 is TGTGCCAGCAGCTTAGGCAAGGGTCGTCTCTATGGCTACACCTTC. The complete variable domain, with remaining parts taken from reference TRBV7-9 and TRBJ1-2, reads DTGVSQNPRHKITKRGQNVTFRCDPISEHNRLYWYRQTLGQGPEFLTYFQNEAQLEKSRLLSDRFSAERPKGSFSTLEIQRTEQGDSAMYLCASSLGKGRLYGYTFGSGTRLTVV.

The chain combines TRBV6-5 with TRBJ2-2; D might be TRBD1 (5 bases). Germline CDR1 reads MNHEY; CDR2 reads SVGAGI. This CDR3 is 17 amino acids long. Trimming took off 7 bases at V and 4 bases at J, with 22 bases between the two ends. In nucleotides, the CDR3 is TGTGCCAGCATTCCTCCCGGCAGGGCCTCTGGCACCGGGGAGCTGTTTTTT. It encodes CASIPPGRASGTGELFF.

This clonotype appeared a few times. This rearrangement joins TRBV6-2 or TRBV6-3 to TRBJ2-3; no clear D gene. Trimming pared 10 bases from V and 2 bases from J, leaving 16 bases between. The CDR3 has 14 residues. CDR1 is MNHEY, CDR2 SVGEGT, per germline. The CDR3: CAIRMTANTDTQYF. CDR3 coding DNA: TGTGCCATCAGGATGACTGCTAACACAGATACGCAGTATTTT.

The chain combines TRBV3-1 with TRBJ2-1, with 8 bases fitting TRBD1. With V trimmed by 4 bases and J by 9 bases, 14 bases remained unmatched. Germline V lookup: CDR1 LGHDT, CDR2 YNNKEL (reference sequence). The CDR3 is 16 residues long. The CDR3 protein is CASSLRGPTHSGEQFF. The DNA of the CDR3 is TGTGCCAGCAGCCTCAGGGGGCCTACCCATAGTGGTGAGCAGTTCTTC.

This clonotype was seen more than once but under ten times. The V call is TRBV11-2, the J call TRBJ2-5; 12 bases fit TRBD2. The CDR3 is made up of 17 amino acids. The V gene's germline CDR1 is SGHAT and CDR2 FQNNGV. With 0 bases clipped from V and 5 bases from J, the junction kept 7 bases outside the gene matches. DNA for the CDR3: TGTGCCAGCAGCTTAGAGGCTAGCGGGGGGGCCAGGGAGACCCAGTACTTC. Its protein is CASSLEASGGARETQYF.

This clonotype showed up just a few times. The chain couples TRBV12-3 or TRBV12-4 to TRBJ1-2; D gene unclear. Trimming pared 10 bases from V and 4 bases from J, leaving 13 bases between. The CDR3 is 12 residues long. CDR3 nucleotides: TGTGCCACAGACCGTATCTCCTATGGCTACACCTTC. Encoded protein: CATDRISYGYTF.

This clonotype was seen only once. The chain combines TRBV7-3 with TRBJ2-7; possibly TRBD1 or TRBD2 for D (5 bases each). This CDR3 is built from 15 residues. Germline CDR1 is SGHTA and CDR2 is FQGTGA. Trimming took off 1 base at V and 2 bases at J, with 12 bases between the two ends. The CDR3 here is CASSLNGDGAYEQYF. In DNA form, the CDR3 reads TGTGCCAGCAGCTTAAATGGGGACGGAGCCTACGAGCAGTACTTC.

The chain links TRBV27 to TRBJ2-1, with 8 bases identical to TRBD1. The germline CDR1 and CDR2 sequences are MNHEY and SMNVEV (reference sequence). Unmatched junction bases numbered 5, after V lost 0 bases and J lost 4 bases. This CDR3 has 16 residues. The CDR3 DNA reads TGTGCCAGCAGTTTATCGGTGGGACAGGTATACAATGAGCAGTTCTTC. It specifies CASSLSVGQVYNEQFF.